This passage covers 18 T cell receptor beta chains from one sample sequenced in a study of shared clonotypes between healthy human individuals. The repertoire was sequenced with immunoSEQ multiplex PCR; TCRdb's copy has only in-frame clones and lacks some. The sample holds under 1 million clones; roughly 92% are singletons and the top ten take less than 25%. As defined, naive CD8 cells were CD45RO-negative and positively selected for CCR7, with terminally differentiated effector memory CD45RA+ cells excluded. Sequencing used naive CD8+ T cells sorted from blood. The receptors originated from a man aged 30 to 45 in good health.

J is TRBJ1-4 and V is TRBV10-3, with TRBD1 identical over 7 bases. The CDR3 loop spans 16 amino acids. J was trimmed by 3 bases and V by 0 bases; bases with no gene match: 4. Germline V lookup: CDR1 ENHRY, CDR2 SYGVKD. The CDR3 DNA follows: TGTGCCATCAGTGAGTCAGACAGGGCGGCTAATGAAAAACTGTTTTTT. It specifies CAISESDRAANEKLFF.

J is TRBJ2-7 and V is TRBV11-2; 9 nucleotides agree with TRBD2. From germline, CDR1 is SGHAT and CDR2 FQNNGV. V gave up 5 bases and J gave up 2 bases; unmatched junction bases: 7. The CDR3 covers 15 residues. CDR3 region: CASSRAGGWPYEQYF. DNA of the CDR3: TGTGCCAGCAGCCGAGCGGGAGGTTGGCCCTACGAGCAGTACTTC.

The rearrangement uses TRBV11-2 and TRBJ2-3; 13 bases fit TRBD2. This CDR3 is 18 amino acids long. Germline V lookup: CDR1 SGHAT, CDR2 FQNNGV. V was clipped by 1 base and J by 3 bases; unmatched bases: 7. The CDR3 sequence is CASSLGTSGRMVTDTQYF. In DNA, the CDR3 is TGTGCCAGCAGCTTAGGGACTAGCGGGAGAATGGTAACAGATACGCAGTATTTT. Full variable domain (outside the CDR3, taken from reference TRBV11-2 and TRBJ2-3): EAGVAQSPRYKIIEKRQSVAFWCNPISGHATLYWYQQILGQGPKLLIQFQNNGVVDDSQLPKDRFSAERLKGVDSTLKIQPAKLEDSAVYLCASSLGTSGRMVTDTQYFGPGTRLTVL.

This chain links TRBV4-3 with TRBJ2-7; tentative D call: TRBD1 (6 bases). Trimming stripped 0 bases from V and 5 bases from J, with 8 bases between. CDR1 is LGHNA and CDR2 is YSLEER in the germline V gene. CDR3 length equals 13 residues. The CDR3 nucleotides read TGCGCCAGCAGCCAAGATAGGGGGAACGAGCAGTACTTC. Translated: CASSQDRGNEQYF.

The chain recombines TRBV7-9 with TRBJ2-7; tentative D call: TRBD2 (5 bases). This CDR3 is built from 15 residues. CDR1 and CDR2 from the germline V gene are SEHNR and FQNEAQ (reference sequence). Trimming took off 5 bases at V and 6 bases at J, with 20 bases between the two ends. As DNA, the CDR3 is TGTGCCAGCAGCCTAACGAAGGACTCGCCTGGCGAGCAGTACTTC. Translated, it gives CASSLTKDSPGEQYF.

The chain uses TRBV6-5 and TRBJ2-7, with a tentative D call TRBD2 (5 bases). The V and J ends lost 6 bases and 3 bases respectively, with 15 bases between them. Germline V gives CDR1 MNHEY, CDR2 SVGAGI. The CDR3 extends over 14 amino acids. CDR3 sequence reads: CASSQQTNNYEQYF. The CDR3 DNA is TGTGCCAGCAGCCAACAGACTAATAACTACGAGCAGTACTTC.

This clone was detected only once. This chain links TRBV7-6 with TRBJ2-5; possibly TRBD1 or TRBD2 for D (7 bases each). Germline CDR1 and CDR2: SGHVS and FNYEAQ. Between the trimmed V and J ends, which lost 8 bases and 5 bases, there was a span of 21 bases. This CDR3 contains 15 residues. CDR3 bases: TGTGCCAGCTGTTGGGGAGGGGGCGAGGGGGAGACCCAGTACTTC. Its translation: CASCWGGGEGETQYF. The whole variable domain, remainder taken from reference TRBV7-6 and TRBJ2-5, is GAGVSQSPRYKVTKRGQDVALRCDPISGHVSLYWYRQALGQGPEFLTYFNYEAQQDKSGLPNDRFSAERPEGSISTLTIQRTEQRDSAMYRCASCWGGGEGETQYFGPGTRLLVL.

The CDR3 region is CASSGRGQTEAFF. The CDR3 nucleotides read TGTGCCAGCAGCGGTAGAGGACAAACTGAAGCTTTCTTT. The V and J genes are TRBV6-1 and TRBJ1-1; possibly TRBD1 for D (5 bases). With 6 bases removed from V and 5 bases from J, the gap between germline ends came to 13 bases. The CDR3 is 13 residues long. Per the germline V gene, CDR1 is MNHNS and CDR2 is SASEGT.

This CDR3 is CASSLAGDRGEQYF. The CDR3 nucleotides are TGTGCCAGCAGCTTAGCCGGAGACAGGGGCGAGCAGTACTTC. The chain joins TRBV7-6 to TRBJ2-7; 8 nucleotides align to TRBD1. The CDR3 extends over 14 amino acids. Trimming took 0 bases from V and 6 from J; bases not matched to a gene: 4. Germline CDR1 SGHVS, CDR2 FNYEAQ.

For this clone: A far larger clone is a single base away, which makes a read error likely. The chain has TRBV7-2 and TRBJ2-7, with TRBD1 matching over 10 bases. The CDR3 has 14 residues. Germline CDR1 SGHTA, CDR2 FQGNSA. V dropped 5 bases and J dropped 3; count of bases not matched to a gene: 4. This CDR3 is CASSPRTGGYEQYF. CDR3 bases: TGTGCCAGCAGCCCCCGGACAGGGGGCTACGAGCAGTACTTC.

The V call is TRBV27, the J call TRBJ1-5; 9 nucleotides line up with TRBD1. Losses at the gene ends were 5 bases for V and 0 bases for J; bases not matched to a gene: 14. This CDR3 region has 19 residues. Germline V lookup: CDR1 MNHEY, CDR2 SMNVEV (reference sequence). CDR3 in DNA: TGTGCCAGCAGTGACAGGGGACAGGGTTATTTCCTTAGCAATCAGCCCCAGCATTTT. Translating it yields CASSDRGQGYFLSNQPQHF.

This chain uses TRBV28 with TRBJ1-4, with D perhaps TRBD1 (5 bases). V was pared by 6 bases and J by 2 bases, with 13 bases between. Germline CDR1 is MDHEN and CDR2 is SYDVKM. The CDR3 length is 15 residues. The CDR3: CASSPQGGTNEKLFF. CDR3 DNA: TGTGCCAGCAGCCCCCAGGGAGGTACTAATGAAAAACTGTTTTTT.

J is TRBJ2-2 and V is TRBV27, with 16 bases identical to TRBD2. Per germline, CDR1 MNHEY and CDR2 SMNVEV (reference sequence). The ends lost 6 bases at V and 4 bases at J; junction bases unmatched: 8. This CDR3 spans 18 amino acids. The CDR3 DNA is TGTGCCAGCAGCCCGGGACTAGCGGGAGGGCAAATCACCGGGGAGCTGTTTTTT. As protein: CASSPGLAGGQITGELFF.

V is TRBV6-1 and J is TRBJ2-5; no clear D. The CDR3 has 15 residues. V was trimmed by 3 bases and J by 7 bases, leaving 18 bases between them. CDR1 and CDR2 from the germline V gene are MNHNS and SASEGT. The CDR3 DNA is TGTGCCAGCAGTGAGATGAGAGTACTCCCCAGGACCCAGTACTTC. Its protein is CASSEMRVLPRTQYF.

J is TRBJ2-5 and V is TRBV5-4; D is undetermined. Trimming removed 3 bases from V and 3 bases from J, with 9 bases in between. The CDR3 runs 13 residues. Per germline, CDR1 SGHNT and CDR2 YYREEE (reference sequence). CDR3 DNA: TGTGCCAGCAGCTATAGGGTAGAAGAGACCCAGTACTTC. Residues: CASSYRVEETQYF. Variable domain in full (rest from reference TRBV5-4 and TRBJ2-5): ETGVTQSPTHLIKTRGQQVTLRCSSQSGHNTVSWYQQALGQGPQFIFQYYREEENGRGNFPPRFSGLQFPNYSSELNVNALELDDSALYLCASSYRVEETQYFGPGTRLLVL.

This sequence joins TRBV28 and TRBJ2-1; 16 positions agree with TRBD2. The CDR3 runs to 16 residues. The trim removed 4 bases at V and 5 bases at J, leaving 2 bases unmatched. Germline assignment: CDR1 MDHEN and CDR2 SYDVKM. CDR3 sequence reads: CASSSGTSGRDNEQFF. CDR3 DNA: TGTGCCAGCAGTTCCGGGACTAGCGGGAGGGACAATGAGCAGTTCTTC.

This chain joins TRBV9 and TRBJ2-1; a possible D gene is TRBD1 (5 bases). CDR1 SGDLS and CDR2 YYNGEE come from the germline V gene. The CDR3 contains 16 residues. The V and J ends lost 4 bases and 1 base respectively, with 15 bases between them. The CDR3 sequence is CASSPHDSGSYNEQFF. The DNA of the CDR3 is TGTGCCAGCAGCCCACACGACAGTGGATCCTACAATGAGCAGTTCTTC.

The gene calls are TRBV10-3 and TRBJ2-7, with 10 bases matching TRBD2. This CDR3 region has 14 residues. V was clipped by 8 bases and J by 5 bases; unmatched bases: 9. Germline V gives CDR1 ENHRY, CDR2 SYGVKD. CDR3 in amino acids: CAISLAGRHNEQYF. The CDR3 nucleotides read TGTGCCATCTCACTAGCGGGGCGTCATAACGAGCAGTACTTC.